This T cell receptor (beta chain) was retrieved from a study of cytomegalovirus exposure and HLA in healthy donors. The overall study: Earlier findings included roughly 120 million unique TCR beta sequences obtained from 170 million or so T cells.

The CDR3 is 18 amino acids. Trimming removed 5 bases at V and 2 bases at J, with 22 bases between. Germline CDR1 reads SGHTA; CDR2 reads FQGNSA. A note on this clone: No antigen is known for it.

The primer mix had 60 Vbeta and 13 Jbeta primers. Sequencing was performed with immunoSEQ multiplex PCR; in TCRdb, only in-frame clones are kept and a portion is missing. The data contain around 96,000 clones, around 60% of them singletons. Study-wide points: Through in vitro validation, three CMV-associated chains were shown to be specific for CMV antigens. It has been reported that TCR beta sequences accurately predicted the HLA-A and HLA-B alleles of most subjects. Relative to the approximately 700-donor mean, N-insertions were reportedly fewer in an Asian-associated ancestry cluster in a later analysis.

The sequence derives from a man between 60 and 75 years old in good health and CMV-seronegative. The sequenced material came from PBMCs. The chain is built from TRBV7-2 and TRBJ1-3; D possibly corresponds to TRBD1 (5 bases). CDR3 nucleotides: TGTGCCAGCAGCCCAGGGTGGGCCAGGACGGTCACTGGAAACACCATATATTTT. This sequence encodes CASSPGWARTVTGNTIYF.